Sequencing of this T cell receptor beta chain was carried out in a study of T cells in Graves' hyperthyroidism and ophthalmopathy. Overall study context: Peripheral blood collection took place at initial diagnosis, before any treatment. Notes on the study in general: Blood also showed most of the thyroid clonotypes that were expanded above 0.001.

Germline-derived CDR1 and CDR2 are MNHEY and SMNVEV (reference sequence). The CDR3 consists of 17 residues. V lost 4 bases and J 0 bases, leaving 13 bases between the germline ends. Researchers amplified the TCR beta CDR3 regions from RNA transcripts. An initial round of RT-PCR targeting the TCR CDR3 relied on the HTBI primer set. MiXCR was run by TCRdb on the multiplex PCR reads, yielding one entry per CDR3 protein. The sample yields 450,000 to 500,000 distinct CDR3 sequences, less than 25% seen once. Each person with ophthalmopathy scored at least 3 on the Clinical Activity Score, reached NOSPECS grade 4 or higher, and had been ill under 3 months. Investigators excluded patients with uncontrolled infection, other autoimmune disease, pregnancy or lactation. Concerning this clonotype: Antigen: not known.

This receptor was identified in a woman between 70 and 85 years old with Graves' ophthalmopathy. The sample taken for sequencing was blood. V gene TRBV27 combines with J gene TRBJ1-6; no firm D call. The CDR3: CASSSWTGSSYNSPLHF. The CDR3 region has the DNA TGTGCCAGCAGTTCCTGGACGGGCAGCTCCTATAATTCACCCCTCCACTTT.